This entry features one TCR beta chain sequence. This clone was recorded once. Its antigen has not been determined. Per-base qualities were not stored, and no clone one base away is much larger. The CDR1 and CDR2 encoded by the germline V gene are MDHEN and SYDVKM. Trimming takes 11 bases from V and 2 bases from J, and the germline ends sit 12 bases apart. The CDR3 runs 12 residues from the cysteine to the phenylalanine. Only CDR3 DNA is held: 36 bases, read in frame from base 1. This sample's time point label indicates: baseline before first vaccination. Per the publication, the treatment or condition label means: meningococcal conjugate vaccine given as trial control. The vaccinee samples were drawn from two UK trials, COV001 and COV002, one of which was a single-blind randomized controlled phase 2/3 trial testing AZD1222 (ChAdOx1 nCoV-19) in healthy adults. For TCRbeta chain sequencing, PBMC samples from trial participants were taken at day 0 and at day 28 after the second dose.

The data derive from a study of T cell responses to AZD1222 COVID-19 vaccine (dated by TCRdb to the early 2020s). Regarding the study in general: A total of around 240 trial participants underwent TCR sequencing, of whom under 220 had received two doses of AZD1222 and some 26 had received two doses of the MenACWY control vaccine. Trial participants were enrolled by age into 18-55, 56-69 and 70-plus year subgroups, with about 150, 28 and 57 TCR-sequenced participants respectively. Points the paper makes about the study in general: Because no samples from the day 14 peak response were available, repertoires could be characterized only after the peak T cell response. The 56-69-year group was small, and its depth increase did not reach significance, likely because of low power. Reportedly, almost half of the unique spike-specific TCRs recognized epitopes lying outside the regions that are mutated in the B.1.351 and B.1.1.7 variants. Participants were mostly white British, with more females than males. The authors suggested clonal diversity may have been underestimated. The whole spike protein was spanned by vaccine-associated CD4 TCRs, and dominant responses were seen in regions 160-218 and 743-854. A significant rise in spike-specific TCR breadth and depth was observed after two AZD1222 doses relative to day 0 and relative to MenACWY recipients. Conclusions about previously exposed vaccinees are limited because only six or seven AZD1222 recipients were SARS-CoV-2 seropositive at baseline.

The CDR3 regions of human TCRbeta chains were analyzed by immunosequencing. Regarding the original processing steps: Repertoire TCRs were checked for matches against a reference library of SARS-CoV-2-specific TCRs that had been generated using the MIRA antigen-specificity platform. Breadth was defined as the fraction of unique TCRs that were SARS-CoV-2-associated. Depth was defined as the fraction of total T cells that were SARS-CoV-2-associated. Using the MIRA data, each spike-specific TCR was mapped to the spike region that the TCR reacts to and placed in a CD4 or CD8 class. Log10-transformed breadth and depth values were compared by one-way ANOVA with Sidak's multiple comparisons tests. The immuneACCESS repertoire file appears here via TCRdb, limited to in-frame rearrangements. These files lack a portion of the clones; in checked studies, under half of the deficit traces to unresolved V genes, and the cause of the others is not known. V, J and clone size were drawn from that table, and D and trimming were deduced from the DNA. Recorded for this sample are 200,000 to 250,000 clones; about 92% of them occurred a single time. About 1% of the sample is taken by the ten largest.

The receptor comes from an adult in good health. The chain was built from TRBV28 and TRBJ1-2; the D gene is possibly TRBD1, with 5 bases matching. Material: peripheral blood, obtained on day 0 of MenACWY control vaccination. The CDR3 region: CASRDGNYGYTF. The nucleotide sequence is TGTGCCTCCCGGGACGGGAACTATGGCTACACCTTC.